This TCR beta chain was observed in a study of CD8+ T cells in alopecia areata. After pooling, cutaneous lymph node cells were sorted with CD4, CD8alpha, NKG2D, NKG2ACE and other markers. Of note for this clone: Gene names and germline match the mouse. The DNA ends 4 residues before the CDR3 does, and the rest of the CDR3 is filled in from the germline J gene.

Reverse transcribed after extraction, RNA yielded cDNA as the sequencing template. Produced via immunoSEQ multiplex PCR; TCRdb's table is partial and in-frame only. This sample carries under 350,000 clones and no singletons, and more than 0.95% goes to the top ten. CDR1 is MNHDT and CDR2 is YYDKIL in the germline V gene. The CDR3 extends over 14 amino acids. V dropped 5 bases and J dropped 4; count of bases not matched to a gene: 1. The receptor was isolated from a C3H/HeJ mouse with alopecia areata. This strain has MHC haplotype H2-k. This chain links TRBV17 with TRBJ2-2; 10 positions agree with TRBD1. Sequenced: CD4+ T cells sorted from a lymph node. CDR3 loop: CASSDRGRTGQLYF. The sequenced CDR3 bases are TGTGCTAGCAGTGACAGGGGGCGCACCGGG.